This T cell receptor beta chain was recovered during a study of blood T cell repertoires in COVID-19. Background on the study: There were acute and convalescent COVID-19 samples, and they came from the United States, Italy and Spain. PBMCs, B-cell-depleted T cells, or T cells were the source of the cDNA or gDNA that made up the material.

As originally analysed: Cell counts per sample came from amplifying reference gene primers. Method: immunoSEQ multiplex PCR; TCRdb's copy keeps in-frame clones and lacks some. That table is the source of V, J and clone size, and D and trimming were worked out from the DNA. The repertoire includes about 210,000 clones, about 90% of them detected once, and 0.95% to 1.5% sits in the top ten. The specimen was peripheral blood. The receptor comes from a man under 40 with acute or convalescent COVID-19.

Here the CDR3 reads CASSNNPVTYEQYF. The DNA for the CDR3 is TGTGCCAGCAGCAATAACCCAGTGACCTACGAGCAGTACTTC. This chain connects TRBV27 to TRBJ2-7, with D unresolved. The ends were cut back, 6 bases at V and 2 bases at J, with 14 bases in the middle. The CDR3 consists of 14 residues. Germline values: CDR1 MNHEY, CDR2 SMNVEV (reference sequence).